The clone carrying this TCR beta chain was detected only once. The repertoire was sequenced with immunoSEQ multiplex PCR; TCRdb's copy has only in-frame clones and lacks some. The table lists 140,000 or so clones, about 90% of them singletons, with around 7.6% in the top ten. This entry belongs to a study of T cell responses to AZD1222 COVID-19 vaccine. This CDR3 comprises 15 residues. CDR1 and CDR2 (germline): MNHEY, SVGAGI. Trimming removed 0 bases at V and 0 bases at J, with 6 bases between. This sample comprised peripheral blood, obtained 28 days after the second dose of the MenACWY control vaccine. The receptor was derived from an adult who received the MenACWY meningococcal vaccine as a control. V gene TRBV6-5 combines with J gene TRBJ1-3; D is uncertain. CDR3 residues: CASSYSGRSGNTIYF. DNA of the CDR3: TGTGCCAGCAGTTACTCCGGACGCTCTGGAAACACCATATATTTT.